The source of this T cell receptor (beta chain) is a study of blood T cell repertoires in COVID-19. Study-wide background: Spain, Italy and the United States supplied samples that represented acute and convalescent COVID-19. Sources were T cells, B-cell-depleted T cells, or PBMCs; the material itself was cDNA or gDNA.

Looked up from germline, CDR1 is MNHEY and CDR2 is SMNVEV (reference sequence). The CDR3 covers 13 residues. The ends were cut back, 5 bases at V and 1 base at J, with 8 bases in the middle. This clone was recorded once. Other nucleotide sequences in the sample specify the same CDR3. Original processing methods: Nucleated cell counts were estimated from reference gene primer amplification. TCRdb's copy holds only in-frame clones and misses some; the assay was immunoSEQ multiplex PCR. Clonal size and the V and J genes are those of that table, whereas D and trimming came from the DNA. The sample yields about 83,000 clones, 86% seen once.

The sample taken for sequencing was peripheral blood. The gene calls are TRBV27 and TRBJ1-1; no firm D call. This clonotype was obtained from a man aged 50 to 60 with active COVID-19. In DNA form, the CDR3 reads TGTGCCAGCAGTCTCCGGGAGAACACTGAAGCTTTCTTT. Residues: CASSLRENTEAFF.